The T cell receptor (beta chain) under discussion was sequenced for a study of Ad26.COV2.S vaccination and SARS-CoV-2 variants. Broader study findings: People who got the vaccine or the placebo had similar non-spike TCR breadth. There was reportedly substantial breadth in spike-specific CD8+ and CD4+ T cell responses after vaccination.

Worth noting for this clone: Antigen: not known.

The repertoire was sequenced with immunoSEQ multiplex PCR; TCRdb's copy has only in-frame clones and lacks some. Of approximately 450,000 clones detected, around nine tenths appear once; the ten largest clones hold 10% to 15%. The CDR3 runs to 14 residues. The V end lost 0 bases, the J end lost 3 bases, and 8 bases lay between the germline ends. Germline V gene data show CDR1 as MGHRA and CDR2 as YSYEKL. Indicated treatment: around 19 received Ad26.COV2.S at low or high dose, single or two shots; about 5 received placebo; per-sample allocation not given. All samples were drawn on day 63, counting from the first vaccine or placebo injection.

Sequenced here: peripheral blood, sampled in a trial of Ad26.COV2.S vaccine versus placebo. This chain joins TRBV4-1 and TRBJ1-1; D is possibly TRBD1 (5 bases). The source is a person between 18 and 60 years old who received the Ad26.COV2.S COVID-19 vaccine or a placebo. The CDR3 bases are TGCGCCAGCAGCCAAGATTCGGGGCACACTGAAGCTTTCTTT. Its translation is CASSQDSGHTEAFF.